This TCR beta chain emerged from a study of early T cells in non-severe SARS-CoV-2 infection. As for the study in general: Unsorted whole blood bulk RNA was sequenced, with unpaired chains.

Tagging with unique molecular identifiers was applied to individual cDNA molecules. Each CDR3 protein is one row after TCRdb ran MiXCR on the 5' RACE reads. The sample includes fewer than 130,000 distinct CDR3 sequences, around 12% of them seen just once. Study-level points and caveats: Reliance on VDJdb matching favored anti-spike CD8 responses; private and CD4 specificities were missed.

This clonotype was seen a handful of times. What it binds is not known. Germline V gives CDR1 SGHRS, CDR2 YFSETQ. The CDR3 contains 15 residues. The ends lost 0 bases at V and 5 bases at J; junction bases unmatched: 5. This receptor was taken from an adult who was a healthcare worker with PCR-confirmed SARS-CoV-2 infection or an uninfected control (not recorded which). This sequence joins TRBV5-1 and TRBJ1-5, with 7 bases identical to TRBD1. This material consisted of whole blood, taken at baseline. CDR3 coding DNA: TGCGCCAGCAGCTTGGGGGGACAGACGCATCAGCCCCAGCATTTT. Translation: CASSLGGQTHQPQHF.